The source of this T cell receptor beta chain is a study of early T cells in non-severe SARS-CoV-2 infection. For the study at large: Whole-blood bulk RNA, unsorted, was sequenced, and chains were unpaired.

The library protocol tagged individual cDNA molecules with unique molecular identifiers. TCRdb used MiXCR to reprocess the 5' RACE reads, holding one entry per CDR3 protein. The table lists 65,000 to 75,000 distinct CDR3 sequences, about 4.9% of them singletons. Germline CDR1 is SGHRS and CDR2 is YFSETQ. The CDR3 is made up of 15 amino acids. The V segment lost 0 bases and the J segment 3 bases; nucleotides outside the gene matches: 0. This clonotype showed up many times. Its antigen is still unknown. Study-wide results and caveats: VDJdb-based annotation leaned toward anti-spike CD8 responses and missed private and CD4 specificities.

This chain uses TRBV5-1 with TRBJ2-1, with 10 bases fitting TRBD2. The receptor was derived from an adult who was a healthcare worker with PCR-confirmed SARS-CoV-2 infection or an uninfected control (not recorded which). The donor label of this sample is uncertain. The sample in question was whole blood, obtained at baseline. CDR3 residues: CASSLGTSGYNEQFF. The CDR3 bases are TGCGCCAGCAGCTTGGGGACTAGCGGCTACAATGAGCAGTTCTTC.